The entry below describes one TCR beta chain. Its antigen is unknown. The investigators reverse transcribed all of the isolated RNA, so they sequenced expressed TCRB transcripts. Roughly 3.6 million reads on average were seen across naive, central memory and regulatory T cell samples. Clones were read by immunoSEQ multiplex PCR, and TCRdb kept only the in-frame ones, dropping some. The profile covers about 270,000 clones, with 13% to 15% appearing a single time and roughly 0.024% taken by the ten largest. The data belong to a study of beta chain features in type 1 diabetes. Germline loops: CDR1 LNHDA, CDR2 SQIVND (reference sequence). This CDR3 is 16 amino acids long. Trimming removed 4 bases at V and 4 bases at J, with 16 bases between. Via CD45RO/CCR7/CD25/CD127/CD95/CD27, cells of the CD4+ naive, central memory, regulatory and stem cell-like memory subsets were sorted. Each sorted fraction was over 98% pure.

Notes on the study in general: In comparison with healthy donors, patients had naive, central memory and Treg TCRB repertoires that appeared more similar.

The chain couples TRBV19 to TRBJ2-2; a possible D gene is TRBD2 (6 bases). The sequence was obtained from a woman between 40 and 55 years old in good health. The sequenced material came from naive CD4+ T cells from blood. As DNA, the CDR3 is TGTGCCAGTAGTACACGGGGGAAGTCGGGCACCGGGGAGCTGTTTTTT. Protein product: CASSTRGKSGTGELFF.